This T cell receptor (beta chain) was recorded in a study of long-term antiretroviral therapy in people with HIV. Findings and limits, study-wide: No data were available on ART adherence, viral resistance or therapy changes. With ART, diversity went up but was still lower than in transplant donor controls.

As to this clone: Its antigen is not known.

With survey level as its setting, the immunoSEQ assay was v3.0. For every sample, sequencing targeted about 40,000-50,000 T-cell genomes. Profiling relied on immunoSEQ multiplex PCR, and the TCRdb table lists in-frame clones only, not all of them. The sample yields about 22,000 clones, about 82% seen once. Sequencing used unsorted PBMCs, obtained 1.3 years after starting antiretroviral therapy. The source of this sequence is a man in his sixties with HIV.

CDR3 sequence: CASSRQVLNEKLFF. The CDR3 nucleotides read TGTGCCAGCAGTAGACAGGTTCTCAATGAAAAACTGTTTTTT. V is TRBV2 and J is TRBJ1-4; weak D call: TRBD1 (6 bases). Germline CDR1 and CDR2: SNHLY and FYNNEI. The ends were cut back, 5 bases at V and 5 bases at J, with 12 bases in the middle. The CDR3 contains 14 residues.